These 9 T cell receptor beta chains were sequenced from one sample in a study of T cells in Graves' hyperthyroidism and ophthalmopathy. TCR beta CDR3 regions were amplified from RNA transcripts. When the TCR CDR3 underwent first-round RT-PCR, the HTBI primer set was used. One entry per CDR3 protein, called by TCRdb with MiXCR from the multiplex PCR reads. The repertoire holds a few hundred thousand distinct CDR3 sequences, approximately 14% seen once, with roughly 6.6% in the top ten. The source material was blood. The receptors shown here come from a woman in her 30s with Graves' hyperthyroidism.

This clonotype was observed at least ten times. This chain links TRBV3-1 with TRBJ1-2; 11 nucleotides match TRBD1. The J segment lost 7 bases and the V segment lost 1 base, leaving 5 bases of the junction unmatched. Per germline, CDR1 LGHDT and CDR2 YNNKEL (reference sequence). The CDR3 covers 15 residues. The CDR3 bases are TGTGCCAGCAGCCAAGCGGGACAGGGGGGACGTGGCTACACCTTC. Its translation: CASSQAGQGGRGYTF.

This clonotype was found once. V gene TRBV7-2 combines with J gene TRBJ2-7, with 8 nucleotides matching TRBD2. V lost 6 bases and J lost 1; bases outside the gene matches: 2. CDR1 and CDR2 (germline): SGHTA, FQGNSA. The CDR3 consists of 13 residues. The CDR3, as DNA: TGTGCCAGCAGAAGCGGGGGATCCTACGAGCAGTACTTC. Amino acids: CASRSGGSYEQYF.

This clonotype occurred many times. This sequence joins TRBV7-2 and TRBJ2-7, with TRBD2 matching over 8 bases. Unmatched junction bases numbered 5, after V lost 5 bases and J lost 5 bases. Germline V gene lookup returns CDR1 SGHTA and CDR2 FQGNSA. The CDR3 totals 13 residues. The CDR3 sequence: CASSPGAGDEQYF. CDR3 bases: TGTGCCAGCAGCCCGGGAGCGGGGGACGAGCAGTACTTC.

The chain employs TRBV19 and TRBJ1-5, with D possibly being TRBD1 (6 bases). Per germline, CDR1 LNHDA and CDR2 SQIVND (reference sequence). The length of the CDR3 is 17 residues. V dropped 1 base and J dropped 3 bases, with 16 bases sitting between them. In DNA, the CDR3 is TGTGCCAGTAGTATAGCGGCAGGGAGGGGGAACAATCAGCCCCAGCATTTT. Its translation: CASSIAAGRGNNQPQHF.

This clonotype was observed many times. The chain recombines TRBV30 with TRBJ2-1; 7 bases align to TRBD1. The ends lost 0 bases at V and 3 bases at J; junction bases unmatched: 2. Looked up from germline, CDR1 is GTSNPN and CDR2 is SVGIG (reference sequence). The CDR3 runs 14 residues. CDR3 DNA: TGTGCCTGGAGTGTAACAGGGGTCTACAATGAGCAGTTCTTC. Protein: CAWSVTGVYNEQFF.

The chain combines TRBV6-7 with TRBJ2-1, with 9 positions matching TRBD2. TRBV6-7 is an open reading frame whose function is uncertain. The CDR3 spans 15 residues. J gave up 6 bases and V 6 bases, and 9 bases lay outside the gene matches. The chain's CDR3 is CASRYGLACRNEQFF. In DNA, the CDR3 is TGTGCCAGCAGGTACGGACTAGCGTGTCGCAATGAGCAGTTCTTC.

This chain uses TRBV4-1 with TRBJ2-1; 12 nucleotides align to TRBD2. Germline lookup yields CDR1 MGHRA and CDR2 YSYEKL. CDR3 size: 16 residues. V dropped 4 bases and J dropped 6; count of bases not matched to a gene: 7. The CDR3 spells CASSPGGLAGLNEQFF. CDR3 coding DNA: TGCGCCAGCAGCCCAGGCGGACTAGCGGGACTCAATGAGCAGTTCTTC.

This clonotype occurred a few times. The chain uses TRBV30 and TRBJ2-7; 11 bases are a match to TRBD2. This CDR3 region has 14 residues. V was pared by 4 bases and J by 2 bases, with 4 bases of the junction left unmatched. Germline assignment: CDR1 GTSNPN and CDR2 SVGIG (reference sequence). The CDR3 loop is CAWNLAGGPYEQYF. The DNA of the CDR3 is TGTGCCTGGAATCTAGCGGGAGGCCCCTACGAGCAGTACTTC.

V usage is TRBV10-2 and J usage is TRBJ1-2; 10 bases line up with TRBD1. J was trimmed by 8 bases and V by 2 bases; bases with no gene match: 5. The CDR3 runs 14 residues. The germline CDR1 and CDR2 sequences are WSHSY and SAAADI. CDR3 residues: CASSEPGTGDGYTF. For the CDR3, the DNA is TGCGCCAGCAGTGAGCCGGGGACAGGGGACGGCTACACCTTC.